A single sample is the source of the 3 T cell receptor beta chains below, sequenced in a study of metastatic and nonmetastatic thyroid tumors. TCRdb re-called clones via MiXCR from the PCR reads. The sample comprises approximately 25,000 clones, 20% to 30% of which are singletons, and around 19% rests with the top ten. There were no patients who had received any treatment before thyroid surgery. Specimen: blood. The origin of the receptors is a male donor with papillary thyroid cancer or a benign thyroid nodule (not recorded which). Some clones in this sample may be carry-over from other donors' samples.

This clone was seen more than once but under ten times. Sequence at one end of the junction differs from germline and may be a read error. The chain is built from TRBV6-5 and TRBJ2-1; TRBD2 agrees at 10 bases. Germline V gene sequence: CDR1 MNHEY, CDR2 SVGAGI. This CDR3 is built from 17 residues. CDR3 residues: CASSYSGLAVIYNEQFF. The CDR3 bases are TGTGCCAGCAGTTACTCCGGACTAGCGGTAATCTACAATGAGCAATTCTTC.

Worth noting for this clone: An end of the junction does not agree with germline; a read error may underlie this. The chain joins TRBV4-1 to TRBJ2-3; D perhaps matches TRBD1 (6 bases). The CDR3 covers 16 residues. The germline V gene encodes CDR1 MGHRA and CDR2 YSYEKL. In DNA form, the CDR3 reads TGCGGCAGCAGCCACGAAACGGGACAAACCAGGCGTACGCAGTATTTT. Its translation: CGSSHETGQTRRTQYF.

This clone is medium-sized by share. This chain uses TRBV5-1 with TRBJ2-7; 7 positions match TRBD2. The J segment lost 3 bases and the V segment lost 6 bases, leaving 12 bases of the junction unmatched. The CDR3 covers 15 residues. The germline gives CDR1 SGHRS, CDR2 YFSETQ. The DNA of the CDR3 is TGCGCCAGCACCCCCGAACTAGCGTCCGTCTACGAGCAGTACTTC. Translation gives CASTPELASVYEQYF.